This paragraph covers one T cell receptor (beta chain) sequence. No antigen is known for it. Random hexamers primed reverse transcription of roughly 0.5 to 1 ug RNA. Across 54 Vbeta and 13 Jbeta, immunoSEQ multiplex PCR amplified TCR beta CDR3. TCRdb recomputed calls from the immunoSEQ multiplex PCR reads with MiXCR, one row per CDR3 protein. In the table there are roughly 200,000 distinct CDR3 sequences, around 94% of which are singletons. The record originates from a study of CD8 T cells in Susac syndrome. Study-wide findings and caveats: Clonal expansion was missing from Susac syndrome CD4+ T cell repertoires.

CDR1 is LGHDT, CDR2 YNNKEL, per germline (reference sequence). This CDR3 region has 16 residues. Trimming removed 4 bases from V and 2 bases from J, with 14 bases in between. V gene TRBV3-1 combines with J gene TRBJ2-2; possible D gene TRBD1, 6 bases. The TCR was taken from a human donor with Susac syndrome. The sequenced sample consisted of CD4+ T cells from PBMCs. Written as DNA, the CDR3 is TGTGCCAGCAGCCGGACAGTCTTAAAAAACACCGGGGAGCTGTTTTTT. Its translation is CASSRTVLKNTGELFF.